These T cell receptor beta chains were read from a single sample in a study of control samples from healthy donors and cancer patients. Profiling relied on immunoSEQ multiplex PCR, and the TCRdb table lists in-frame clones only, not all of them. The sample lists 75,000 to 90,000 clones; approximately 87% were seen once. The sample comprised blood. Receptor source: a woman in her thirties or forties in good health. CDR3s include the opening cysteine and the closing phenylalanine or tryptophan. A D gene is named only where the DNA matches it firmly. Some rows have no size entry. The others give once, few or many, or a class for an expanded clone.

>17|TRBJ2-7|-|TRBV5-6|-
TGTGCCAGCAGCTCTCCCCTCGAGAGGCCAAACTCCTACGAGCAGTACTTC
CASSSPLERPNSYEQYF
>14|TRBJ1-4|-|TRBV5-3|-
TGTGCCAGAAGCGATGGTGGGGGGAGGGAAAAACTGTTTTTT
CARSDGGGREKLFF
>14|TRBJ2-1|-|TRBV30|-
TGTGCCTGGAGTTTTGGGGGGGGCATTGATGAGCAGTTCTTC
CAWSFGGGIDEQFF
>13|TRBJ2-2|-|TRBV29-1|-
TGCAGCGTTTCCCAGGGTCTTTTGGGGGAGCTGTTTTTT
CSVSQGLLGELFF
>13|TRBJ2-7|TRBD1|TRBV11-3|-
TGTGCCAGCAGTCGACAGGGGCTGGACGAGCAGTACTTC
CASSRQGLDEQYF
>15|TRBJ1-5|-|TRBV20-1|-
TGCAGTGCTATTGACCCCTCAGGAGGCAATCAGCCCCAGCATTTT
CSAIDPSGGNQPQHF
>15|TRBJ2-1|TRBD2|TRBV30|-
TGTGCCTGGAGCATACTAGCGGGGGGCAACAATGAGCAGTTCTTC
CAWSILAGGNNEQFF
>16|TRBJ1-5|TRBD1|TRBV5-6|-
TGTGCCAGCAGCTTGGCCGGACAGGGGGTAGATCAGCCCCAGCATTTT
CASSLAGQGVDQPQHF
>13|TRBJ2-7|-|TRBV18|-
TGTGCCAGCTCACCACCATCCCGGGGCGAGCAGTACTTC
CASSPPSRGEQYF
>12|TRBJ1-2|-|TRBV29-1|-
TGCAGCGTTGATGGCACAAACTATGGCTACACCTTC
CSVDGTNYGYTF
>16|TRBJ2-7|-|TRBV7-2|-
TGTGCCAGCAGCTCCACTGGGGGTGCAGGATCCTACGAGCAGTACTTC
CASSSTGGAGSYEQYF
>13|TRBJ1-2|-|TRBV4-3|few
TGCGCCAGCAGCCAAGCAGTGAACTATGGCTACACCTTC
CASSQAVNYGYTF
>15|TRBJ2-5|-|TRBV11-3|-
TGTGCCAGCAGCTCCAGCCGGGGGTCGGGAGAGACCCAGTACTTC
CASSSSRGSGETQYF
>15|TRBJ2-7|-|TRBV7-2|-
TGTGCCAGCAGCCCTTTGACAGGAGATCCCTACGAGCAGTACTTC
CASSPLTGDPYEQYF
>14|TRBJ1-2|TRBD1|TRBV5-1|few
TGCGCCAGCAGCTTCGGGACAGGGACCTATGGCTACACCTTC
CASSFGTGTYGYTF
>11|TRBJ1-2|-|TRBV7-8|-
TGTGCCAGCATGAAAGACGGTTCGCCCCTCTTC
CASMKDGSPLF
>15|TRBJ1-1|-|TRBV18|-
TGTGCCAGCTCACTCCTTCAGGGGCCCTACACTGAAGCTTTCTTT
CASSLLQGPYTEAFF
>13|TRBJ1-6|TRBD1|TRBV10-3|once
TGTGCCATCACACAGGGGGTTAATTCACCCCTCCACTTT
CAITQGVNSPLHF
>13|TRBJ2-3|TRBD2|TRBV6-5|-
TGTGCCATTCGAGCGGGGGTTGGAGATACGCAGTATTTT
CAIRAGVGDTQYF
>14|TRBJ2-2|-|TRBV19|few
TGTGCCAGTAGTATGGGACTGGACACCGGGGAGCTGTTTTTT
CASSMGLDTGELFF
>13|TRBJ2-1|-|TRBV10-1|-
TGCGCCAGCAGTGAGGGAGGGGTCAATGAGCAGTTCTTC
CASSEGGVNEQFF
>16|TRBJ2-3|TRBD1|TRBV29-1|-
TGCAGCGTTCCATCTCAGGGGGTTAGTAGCACAGATACGCAGTATTTT
CSVPSQGVSSTDTQYF
>13|TRBJ1-1|-|TRBV12-3/TRBV12-4|-
TGTGCCAGCGCCCTGGGGGAGGAGACTGAAGCTTTCTTT
CASALGEETEAFF
>15|TRBJ1-6|-|TRBV7-2|-
TGTGCCAGCAGCTCCCTCGGCTCCTATAATTCACCCCTCCACTTT
CASSSLGSYNSPLHF
>17|TRBJ2-1|TRBD2|TRBV5-4|few
TGTGCCAGCAGCCCCTGGACTAGCGGGTCTGGGCGTGGTGAGCAGTTCTTC
CASSPWTSGSGRGEQFF
>16|TRBJ2-7|TRBD2|TRBV9|-
TGTGCCAGCAGCCCAGGACTAGCGGGGTCCTCCTACGAGCAGTACTTC
CASSPGLAGSSYEQYF
>17|TRBJ2-5|-|TRBV11-3|-
TGTGCCAGCAGCCGTGGGGCGAGGTTCAGGGGTCAAGAGACCCAGTACTTC
CASSRGARFRGQETQYF
>17|TRBJ2-7|-|TRBV19|-
TGTGCCAGTAGTCCAACCCCGCGGGTCCCGCCGTCCTACGAGCAGTACTTC
CASSPTPRVPPSYEQYF